Below, 23 T cell receptor beta chains from the same sample are listed, as sequenced in a study of T cells in Graves' hyperthyroidism and ophthalmopathy. Using RNA transcripts as the source, TCR beta CDR3 regions were amplified. The HTBI primer set drove a first-round RT-PCR of the TCR CDR3. One entry per CDR3 protein results from TCRdb running MiXCR on the multiplex PCR reads. The sample lists over 250,000 distinct CDR3 sequences, around 20% occurring once. Sequenced material: blood. The receptors derive from a man younger than 45 with Graves' ophthalmopathy.

This clonotype was observed a handful of times. V gene TRBV19 combines with J gene TRBJ2-2; 13 bases are a match to TRBD2. The CDR3 sequence is 17 residues long. Germline loops: CDR1 LNHDA, CDR2 SQIVND (reference sequence). V lost 5 bases to trimming and J lost 5 bases; unmatched junction nucleotides: 8. The CDR3, as DNA: TGTGCCAGTAGTCAACCGTCGACTAGCGGGAGGACCGGGGAGCTGTTTTTT. Residues: CASSQPSTSGRTGELFF.

A single count supports this clonotype. The chain links TRBV5-1 to TRBJ2-5; D is ambiguous. The CDR3 loop spans 16 amino acids. Deletions cut 7 bases from V and 2 bases from J, with 21 bases between. The germline V gene has CDR1 SGHRS and CDR2 YFSETQ. The CDR3 nucleotides read TGCGCCAGCGTCCCCCGGGTCTCGGCGAAACAAGAGACCCAGTACTTC. Translated: CASVPRVSAKQETQYF.

This clonotype was seen repeatedly, ten times or more. The chain recombines TRBV20-1 with TRBJ2-5; 8 positions match TRBD2. With 4 bases clipped from V and 5 bases from J, the junction kept 12 bases outside the gene matches. The CDR3 totals 15 residues. Germline CDR1 reads DFQATT; CDR2 reads SNEGSKA (reference sequence). The CDR3 sequence is CSAKPPGLGSETQYF. In nucleotides, the CDR3 is TGCAGTGCTAAACCGCCGGGACTAGGATCTGAGACCCAGTACTTC.

This sequence joins TRBV19 and TRBJ1-5; D might be TRBD1 (5 bases). The CDR3 extends over 14 amino acids. Germline V gene data show CDR1 as LNHDA and CDR2 as SQIVND (reference sequence). Trimming left V 5 bases short and J 4 bases short, with 12 bases between. CDR3 sequence (DNA): TGTGCCAGTAGTGGCCAGGGAAATAATCAGCCCCAGCATTTT. It specifies CASSGQGNNQPQHF.

This clonotype was found many times. The chain employs TRBV28 and TRBJ1-1; 9 bases fit TRBD1. This CDR3 has 17 residues. V lost 4 bases, J lost 5 bases, and 14 bases stayed unmatched. The V gene's germline CDR1 is MDHEN and CDR2 SYDVKM. The CDR3 DNA follows: TGTGCCAGCAGTTCTTCCGGGACAGGGCGCCAGAGGACTGAAGCTTTCTTT. It yields the protein CASSSSGTGRQRTEAFF.

This clonotype showed up many times. This chain connects TRBV3-1 to TRBJ2-1; TRBD2 is a possible D gene (7 bases). The CDR3 consists of 14 residues. Between the trimmed V and J ends, which lost 4 bases and 7 bases, there was a span of 14 bases. Germline assignment: CDR1 LGHDT and CDR2 YNNKEL (reference sequence). The CDR3 sequence: CASSPTSRGNEQFF. Written as DNA, the CDR3 is TGTGCCAGCAGCCCGACTAGCAGGGGTAATGAGCAGTTCTTC.

This chain joins TRBV28 and TRBJ1-1, with no clear D. CDR1 and CDR2 (germline): MDHEN, SYDVKM. Trimming removed 10 bases from V and 0 bases from J, with 6 bases in between. The CDR3 covers 11 residues. CDR3 sequence: CATIVNTEAFF. The CDR3 DNA follows: TGTGCCACCATAGTGAACACTGAAGCTTTCTTT.

The CDR3 protein is CASSPTGTHVEGGYTF. CDR3 nucleotide sequence: TGCGCCAGCAGCCCGACAGGGACCCACGTCGAGGGTGGCTACACCTTC. The chain joins TRBV5-1 to TRBJ1-2, with 7 bases fitting TRBD1. Germline V gene sequence: CDR1 SGHRS, CDR2 YFSETQ. V dropped 4 bases and J dropped 7; count of bases not matched to a gene: 16. This CDR3 has 16 residues.

This clonotype was counted a few times. V gene TRBV7-9 combines with J gene TRBJ1-1; no firm D call. The CDR3 is 13 amino acids. The V end was cut by 1 base, the J end by 5 bases, with 8 bases between. CDR1 is SEHNR, CDR2 FQNEAQ, per germline (reference sequence). The CDR3 region is CASSLGTETEAFF. DNA of the CDR3: TGTGCCAGCAGCTTAGGTACAGAAACTGAAGCTTTCTTT.

In this sample, this clonotype turned up many times. The V call is TRBV12-3 or TRBV12-4, the J call TRBJ2-3; the match to TRBD2 covers 10 bases. The CDR3 length is 16 residues. V shed 4 bases, J shed 2 bases, and the junction held 6 bases outside the gene matches. Written as DNA, the CDR3 is TGTGCCAGCAGTTCGAGACTAGCGGGCTCCACAGATACGCAGTATTTT. Residues: CASSSRLAGSTDTQYF.

This clonotype was seen repeatedly, ten times or more. V is TRBV28 and J is TRBJ1-6; D uncertain. Trimming stripped 3 bases from V and 10 bases from J, with 13 bases between. The CDR3 covers 14 residues. Germline lookup yields CDR1 MDHEN and CDR2 SYDVKM. Written as DNA, the CDR3 is TGTGCCAGCAGTTTCCGGGCAGGCCGGTCACCCCTCCACTTT. Its protein product is CASSFRAGRSPLHF.

This chain connects TRBV15 to TRBJ1-3, with 10 nucleotides matching TRBD1. The CDR3 length is 15 residues. Germline V lookup: CDR1 LNHNV, CDR2 YYDKDF (reference sequence). After removal of 8 bases from V and 4 bases from J, the junction contained 8 bases not matched to a gene. CDR3 sequence reads: CATARDRGKGNTIYF. Here the CDR3 DNA reads TGTGCCACCGCCAGGGACAGGGGAAAAGGAAACACCATATATTTT.

About this clonotype: A clone one base away is much larger, so this may be a read error. The CDR3 sequence is CASSSGRVDTDTQYF. The CDR3 coding sequence is TGCGCCAGCAGCAGCGGCAGGGTGGACACAGATACGCAGTATTTT. V usage is TRBV4-1 and J usage is TRBJ2-3, with D possibly being TRBD1 or TRBD2 (5 bases each). In germline, CDR1 is MGHRA, CDR2 YSYEKL. V was clipped by 5 bases and J by 2 bases, with 14 bases between them. The CDR3 contains 15 residues.

This clonotype turned up a few times. The chain carries TRBV19 and TRBJ2-1; TRBD2 agrees at 12 bases. This CDR3 is built from 16 residues. J was trimmed by 3 bases and V by 6 bases; bases with no gene match: 6. Germline assignment: CDR1 LNHDA and CDR2 SQIVND (reference sequence). In DNA, the CDR3 is TGTGCCAGTAGCCCTAGCGGGAGGGCCCTCTACAATGAGCAGTTCTTC. Translated: CASSPSGRALYNEQFF.

This clonotype came up many times. The chain employs TRBV3-1 and TRBJ1-5; 7 nucleotides align to TRBD1. Germline CDR1 reads LGHDT; CDR2 reads YNNKEL (reference sequence). The V segment lost 4 bases and the J segment 4 bases; nucleotides outside the gene matches: 4. The CDR3 consists of 14 residues. CDR3 sequence reads: CASSLGQINQPQHF. In DNA, the CDR3 is TGTGCCAGCAGCCTGGGACAGATTAATCAGCCCCAGCATTTT.

This clonotype was seen at least ten times. V usage is TRBV11-2 and J usage is TRBJ2-5; TRBD1 matches at 8 bases. CDR3 length: 15 residues. Germline V gene sequence: CDR1 SGHAT, CDR2 FQNNGV. V trimming: 4 bases; J trimming: 5 bases; junction bases outside the gene matches: 9. CDR3 nucleotides: TGTGCCAGCAGCTATCAGGGGGCAGAGTTTGAGACCCAGTACTTC. Encoded protein: CASSYQGAEFETQYF.

This clonotype was counted many times. V gene TRBV18 combines with J gene TRBJ2-1; D is uncertain. Germline assignment: CDR1 KGHSH and CDR2 LQKENI. The V end lost 3 bases, the J end lost 8 bases, and 17 bases lay between the germline ends. The CDR3 loop spans 15 amino acids. CDR3: CASSPPRPGAYEQFF. The CDR3 nucleotides are TGTGCCAGCTCACCCCCAAGACCGGGTGCCTATGAGCAGTTCTTC.

This clonotype was counted only a few times. The missing conserved phenylalanine or tryptophan at the end of this CDR3 makes a read error likely. The chain recombines TRBV18 with TRBJ1-1, with 8 bases that match TRBD1. The CDR3 spans 13 residues. Trimming removed 2 bases from V and 4 bases from J; junction bases left unmatched: 0. Germline V lookup: CDR1 KGHSH, CDR2 LQKENI. The CDR3 coding sequence is TGTGCCAGCTCACCAGGGACAGGCACTGAAGCTTTCCTT. It specifies CASSPGTGTEAFL.

CDR3 nucleotides: TGTGCCAGCAGTTTTTCCTCTGACAGGGGGCAGTGGACCGGGGAGCTGTTTTTT. Translating gives CASSFSSDRGQWTGELFF. The chain has TRBV28 and TRBJ2-2; TRBD1 matches 10 bases. V gave up 3 bases and J gave up 5 bases; unmatched junction bases: 12. Germline assignment: CDR1 MDHEN and CDR2 SYDVKM. The CDR3 consists of 18 residues. Full variable domain (remainder filled in from reference TRBV28 and TRBJ2-2): DVKVTQSSRYLVKRTGEKVFLECVQDMDHENMFWYRQDPGLGLRLIYFSYDVKMKEKGDIPEGYSVSREKKERFSLILESASTNQTSMYLCASSFSSDRGQWTGELFFGEGSRLTVL.

This sequence joins TRBV28 and TRBJ2-5; D is ambiguous. V shed 6 bases and J shed 1 base, with 12 bases lying between them. CDR1 is MDHEN, CDR2 SYDVKM, per germline. The CDR3 is 14 amino acids. CDR3 DNA: TGTGCCAGCAGCCACGAGACTGTCCAAGAGACCCAGTACTTC. It codes for CASSHETVQETQYF.

The chain combines TRBV7-8 with TRBJ2-1; TRBD2 matches 9 bases. The ends lost 2 bases at V and 2 bases at J; junction bases unmatched: 7. CDR3 length: 17 amino acids. Germline V gene sequence: CDR1 SGHVS, CDR2 FQNEAQ. The CDR3, as DNA: TGTGCCAGCAGCTTAACCCTAGCGGGAATCGCCTACAATGAGCAGTTCTTC. This codes for CASSLTLAGIAYNEQFF.

The chain joins TRBV6-5 to TRBJ2-2; D may be TRBD1 (6 bases). Germline CDR1 and CDR2: MNHEY and SVGAGI. V was pared by 0 bases and J by 1 base, with 9 bases between. This CDR3 has 16 amino acids. CDR3 DNA: TGTGCCAGCAGTTACTCGATCAGGGGGAACACCGGGGAGCTGTTTTTT. This codes for CASSYSIRGNTGELFF.

This clonotype was counted many times. This CDR3 is CASSPGQGGYDSYEQYF. DNA for the CDR3: TGTGCCAGCAGTCCGGGACAGGGTGGATATGACTCCTACGAGCAGTACTTC. The chain employs TRBV12-3 or TRBV12-4 and TRBJ2-7, with 9 positions matching TRBD1. The CDR3 length is 17 residues. The ends lost 5 bases at V and 0 bases at J; junction bases unmatched: 11.